The 7 T cell receptor beta chains below were found in one sample sequenced in a study of T cell responses to AZD1222 COVID-19 vaccine (TCRdb year 2021). The library came from the immunoSEQ multiplex PCR assay. The table comes from immuneACCESS by way of TCRdb, which keeps in-frame sequences with V and J called. Part of the clones is missing from these tables; in studies checked, under half for an unresolved V gene and the rest for unknown reasons. This sample has 100,000 or so clones in its table, and 85% to 90% of those were observed once. The ten largest clones take up around a tenth of the sample. In light of the paper, this sample's time point label describes: baseline before first vaccination. Sequenced here: peripheral blood, sampled on day 0 of AZD1222 vaccination. All receptors come from an adult in good health.

Concerning this clone itself: One junction end does not reproduce the germline sequence, and a read error may be involved. V and J are TRBV7-7 and TRBJ2-5; 8 bases align to TRBD2. The CDR3 contains 15 residues. The germline V gene has CDR1 SSHAT and CDR2 FNYEAQ (reference sequence). Here the CDR3 reads CASSLAGTRSETQYF. The CDR3 coding sequence is TGTGCTAGCAGTCTCGCCGGGACTAGAAGCGAGACCCAGTACTTC.

This chain connects TRBV3-1 (or the pseudogene TRBV3-2) to TRBJ2-4; no clear D. The CDR3 loop spans 13 amino acids. Deletions cut 0 bases from V and 9 bases from J, with 9 bases between. CDR1 and CDR2 from the germline V gene are LGHDT and YNNKEL (reference sequence). CDR3 DNA: TGTGCCAGCAGCCAAGATAGTACAAGCATTCAGTACTTC. It translates to CASSQDSTSIQYF.

This clone was seen once. The chain couples TRBV6-2 or TRBV6-3 to TRBJ2-5, with a weak D call TRBD2 (7 bases). The CDR3 spans 13 residues. Germline lookup yields CDR1 MNHEY and CDR2 SVGEGT. The V and J ends lost 5 bases and 5 bases respectively, with 12 bases between them. CDR3 sequence: CASSRGRGETQYF. In DNA form, the CDR3 reads TGTGCCAGCAGTAGAGGGAGGGGGGAGACCCAGTACTTC.

The chain has TRBV4-3 and TRBJ2-1; D is perhaps TRBD1 (6 bases). The CDR3 extends over 13 amino acids. CDR1 is LGHNA, CDR2 YSLEER, per germline. Trimming removed 1 base from V and 5 bases from J, with 6 bases in between. CDR3 coding DNA: TGCGCCAGCAGCCAAGGGACAGACAATGAGCAGTTCTTC. Translating gives CASSQGTDNEQFF.

This clone was recorded only once. The chain combines TRBV5-4 with TRBJ2-7; TRBD2 aligns across 13 bases. The V gene end was trimmed by 5 bases and the J gene end by 6 bases; junction bases not matched to a gene: 8. CDR3 length: 15 residues. CDR1 and CDR2 from the germline V gene are SGHNT and YYREEE (reference sequence). CDR3 DNA sequence: TGTGCCAGCAGTCCACCGGGACTAGCGGGACCCGAGCAGTACTTC. Its protein product is CASSPPGLAGPEQYF. The full variable domain, with the rest looked up from reference TRBV5-4 and TRBJ2-7, is ETGVTQSPTHLIKTRGQQVTLRCSSQSGHNTVSWYQQALGQGPQFIFQYYREEENGRGNFPPRFSGLQFPNYSSELNVNALELDDSALYLCASSPPGLAGPEQYFGPGTRLTVT.

A single count supports this clone. V is TRBV3-1 (or the pseudogene TRBV3-2) and J is TRBJ2-2; 7 bases agree with TRBD2. Losses at the gene ends were 2 bases for V and 7 bases for J; bases not matched to a gene: 4. The CDR3 consists of 14 residues. The germline V gene has CDR1 LGHDT and CDR2 YNNKEL (reference sequence). In DNA, the CDR3 is TGTGCCAGCAGCCAAACGGGGGGAGGCGGGGAGCTGTTTTTT. Protein product: CASSQTGGGGELFF.

This clone was found once. This chain connects TRBV5-4 to TRBJ2-7; D unresolved. From germline, CDR1 is SGHNT and CDR2 YYREEE (reference sequence). CDR3 length: 13 amino acids. V shed 0 bases and J shed 3 bases, with 7 bases lying between them. In DNA, the CDR3 is TGTGCCAGCAGCTTGGACTCCTTCTACGAGCAGTACTTC. This gives the protein CASSLDSFYEQYF.